This T cell receptor beta chain derives from a study of blood T cell repertoires in COVID-19. The CDR3 runs 14 residues. From germline, CDR1 is SEHNR and CDR2 FQNEAQ (reference sequence). Trimming at V came to 4 bases and at J to 8 bases, leaving 7 bases not matched to a gene. Data came from immunoSEQ multiplex PCR; TCRdb stores just in-frame clones and leaves some out. Seen here are approximately 130,000 clones, just under 90% observed once, and the top ten hold 2% to 2.5%. The sequencing input was peripheral blood. This TCR was recovered from a woman aged 50 to 60 with acute or convalescent COVID-19. V and J are TRBV7-9 and TRBJ1-2, with TRBD1 matching over 10 bases. CDR3 residues: CASSSGQGLNGYTF. As DNA, the CDR3 is TGTGCCAGCAGCTCGGGACAGGGGCTGAACGGCTACACCTTC.